This section outlines one T cell receptor beta chain sequence together with its context. The clone's antigen remains unknown. No much larger clone exists at a distance of one base, and base qualities are not known. After less than eleven days of culture, CD4+ T cells were isolated with the EasySep CD4+ T cell isolation kit. Each participant got two doses of an mRNA SARS-CoV-2 vaccine, either BNT162b2 or mRNA-1273. None of the healthy vaccine recipients had a prior SARS-CoV-2 infection, which was confirmed by nucleocapsid antibody tests that came back negative both before and after vaccination. On days 3 and 7, half of the culture medium was replaced with fresh IL-2-containing medium. Unless noted otherwise, every peptide stimulation condition was grown in triplicate wells. PBMC were separated from whole blood using Ficoll-Paque Plus gradient centrifugation and were then either cryopreserved at -140C or used fresh. The QIAamp micro DNA kit was used to extract genomic DNA from the cultured CD4+ T cells.

Libraries were made using the immunoSEQ multiplex PCR assay. DNA from the cultured, isolated CD4+ T cells was subjected to TCR beta CDR3 sequencing. Concerning the study's data processing: The analysis removed non-productive TCR sequences, trimmed reads to the CDR3 region, and retained only CDR3s that were 7 or more amino acids long. Antigen-specific clonotypes were identified using the MANAFEST web app by comparison of expansion in peptide wells against reference cultures. Positive clones required FDR<0.05 expansion versus reference and all other wells, odds ratio above 5, and frequency above 0.1% in two replicate wells. A clonotype was called cross-reactive if it was significantly expanded both in SARS-CoV-2 spike wells and in at least one common cold coronavirus spike condition. Using the stringdist R package, CDR3 similarity was measured by Levenshtein distance, and unrooted trees were constructed with ape in R 3.6.1. The clones in this table, taken by TCRdb from immuneACCESS, are in-frame only. Not every clone is retained; where verified, under half of the shortfall comes from an unresolved V gene, and the cause of the rest is unknown. Clonal size and the V and J genes are those of that table, whereas D and trimming came from the DNA. Here the sample has 40,000 or so clones; 55% to 85% occur a single time. The top ten clones comprise less than 10% of the sample.

This entry comes from a study of vaccination effects on CD4 cells after COVID-19 (dated 2022 in TCRdb). Study-wide context: To identify antigen-specific CD4+ T cell clonotypes by their expansion, the ViraFEST assay first stimulated PBMC with viral peptide pools and then applied TCR sequencing. Post-vaccine samples across the study were collected a median of 72 days after the second dose, with a range of 14 to 241. About 2.1 million PBMC per well were cultured with approximately 10 ug/ml peptides in IMDM containing 5% human AB serum, around 10 IU/ml IL-2 and gentamicin. In both COVID-19 convalescent patients and infection-naive vaccine recipients, the study compared SARS-CoV-2 spike-specific CD4+ TCR repertoires from before mRNA vaccination with those from after it. The full study included ten to eleven COVID-19 convalescent patients and a few SARS-CoV-2-naive healthy vaccine recipients. In the study, cultures from other donors were sequenced using the Oncomine TCR Beta short-read assay on an Illumina iSeq 100. Points the paper makes about the study in general: Both infection-induced and vaccine-induced clones contracted markedly at late post-vaccination timepoints, which is consistent with waning T cell responses. The study was limited by a small number of convalescent patients, and early post-infection timepoints were lacking. In healthy vaccine recipients, vaccine-induced clones were almost all SARS-CoV-2 mono-reactive, with only 1 of 255 cross-reactive with common cold coronaviruses.

The sequenced sample was CD4+ T cells from PBMCs cultured without peptide, obtained after COVID-19 vaccination. This clonotype was obtained from a human donor who received a COVID-19 vaccine.

The nucleotide sequence reads as follows: TGTGCCAGCAGTGAAACCTATGGCTACACCTTC. It translates as CASSETYGYTF. The V gene is TRBV2 and the J gene is TRBJ1-2; no D gene can be assigned with confidence. CDR1 and CDR2 were assigned from the germline V gene as SNHLY and FYNNEI. From cysteine to phenylalanine, the CDR3 is 11 amino acids long. CDR3 DNA only is kept here, 33 bases in frame from base 1. Trimming takes 2 bases from V and 4 bases from J, and the germline ends sit 2 bases apart. Where the CDR3 stops, the reference TRBV2 and TRBJ1-2 genes take over; the full variable domain is EPEVTQTPSHQVTQMGQEVILRCVPISNHLYFYWYRQILGQKVEFLVSFYNNEISEKSEIFDDQFSVERPDGSNFTLKIRSTKLEDSAMYFCASSETYGYTFGSGTRLTVV.